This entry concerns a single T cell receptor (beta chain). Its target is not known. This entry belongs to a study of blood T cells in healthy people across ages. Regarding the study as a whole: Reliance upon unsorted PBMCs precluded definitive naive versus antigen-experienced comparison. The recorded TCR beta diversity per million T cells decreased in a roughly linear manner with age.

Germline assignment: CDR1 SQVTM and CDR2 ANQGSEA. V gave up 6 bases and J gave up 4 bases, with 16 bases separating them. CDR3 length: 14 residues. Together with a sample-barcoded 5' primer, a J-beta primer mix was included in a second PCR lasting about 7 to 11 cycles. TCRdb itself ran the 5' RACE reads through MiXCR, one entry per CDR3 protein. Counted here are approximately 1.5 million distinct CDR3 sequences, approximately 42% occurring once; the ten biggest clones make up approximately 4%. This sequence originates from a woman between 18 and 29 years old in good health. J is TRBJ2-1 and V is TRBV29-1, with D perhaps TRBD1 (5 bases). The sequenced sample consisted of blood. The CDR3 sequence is CSVGPERKYNEQFF. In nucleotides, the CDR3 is TGCAGCGTGGGGCCCGAACGGAAGTACAATGAGCAGTTCTTC.